This T cell receptor (beta chain) was recorded in a study of blood T cell repertoires in COVID-19. A few counts support this clone. Cohort placement rested on clinical history that participants reported themselves. Before being deemed recovered, Cohort 3 donors had two negative PCRs, clearance, or symptom resolution. In the original workflow: Reference gene primer amplification yielded estimated nucleated cell counts. Data came from immunoSEQ multiplex PCR; TCRdb stores just in-frame clones and leaves some out. The V and J calls and clone size come from that table; D and trimming were worked out from the DNA. The table lists about 140,000 clones, over 75% of them singletons, with 2.5% to 3% in the top ten. This CDR3 comprises 15 residues. Germline CDR1 reads MNHEY; CDR2 reads SVGAGI. Germline trimming cut 6 bases from V and 4 bases from J; bases unmatched to any gene: 8.

This clonotype was obtained from a woman between 45 and 65 years old who had recovered from COVID-19. The J gene is TRBJ1-3, the V gene TRBV6-5; 8 bases match TRBD1. Sequenced: PBMCs or T cells enriched from blood (not recorded which). The CDR3 sequence is CASRDPGTGGNTIYF. DNA of the CDR3: TGTGCCAGCAGAGATCCCGGGACAGGAGGAAACACCATATATTTT.